This is a list of T cell receptor beta chains from one sample in a study of blood T cell repertoires in COVID-19. Clones were read by immunoSEQ multiplex PCR, and TCRdb kept only the in-frame ones, dropping some. Altogether about 140,000 clones are present, around 80% being singletons, with the ten largest covering approximately 14%. Sequencing was performed on peripheral blood. These receptor sequences come from a man older than 75 with acute or convalescent COVID-19. CDR3s include the opening cysteine and the closing phenylalanine or tryptophan. Fields, in order: J gene, V gene, clone size, CDR3 length, D gene, CDR3 DNA, CDR3 protein. D genes are given only for firm matches. Only some rows state a clone size, as once, few, many or a class for expanded clones.

TRBJ1-1	TRBV11-1	NA	15	NA	TGTGCCAGCAGCTCCGGCCCGGCAGGTAACACTGAAGCTTTCTTT	CASSSGPAGNTEAFF
TRBJ2-2	TRBV5-1	NA	15	NA	TGCGCCAGCAGCTTGGGGGCAGGGTCGGCCGGGGAGCTGTTTTTT	CASSLGAGSAGELFF
TRBJ2-2	TRBV27	once	16	TRBD1	TGTGCCAGCAGTTGGAGTGGACAGGGACGGACCGGGGAGCTGTTTTTT	CASSWSGQGRTGELFF
TRBJ1-2	TRBV3-1/TRBV3-2	once	13	NA	TGTGCCAGCAGCCAAGTGCAGGACTATGGCTACACCTTC	CASSQVQDYGYTF
TRBJ1-2	TRBV19	few	13	NA	TGTGCCAGTACCCCTACAGGGACCTATGGCTACACCTTC	CASTPTGTYGYTF
TRBJ2-3	TRBV5-1	NA	16	TRBD2	TGCGCCAGCAGCTCGGGACTAGCGGGGGGCACAGATACGCAGTATTTT	CASSSGLAGGTDTQYF
TRBJ2-5	TRBV29-1	many	15	TRBD1	TGCAGCGTCGATGAAGGACAGGGATTGGGGGAGACCCAGTACTTC	CSVDEGQGLGETQYF
TRBJ2-5	TRBV3-1/TRBV3-2	few	14	TRBD1	TGTGCCAGTACGGCCGGGACAGCACAAGAGACCCAGTACTTC	CASTAGTAQETQYF
TRBJ1-1	TRBV5-6	few	15	NA	TGTGCCAGCAGCTTGACCCCACAGGGATGGACTGAAGCTTTCTTT	CASSLTPQGWTEAFF
TRBJ2-7	TRBV11-2	few	16	NA	TGTGCCAGCAGCTTCGGGCGGAGGACAGTTTCCTACGAGCAGTACTTC	CASSFGRRTVSYEQYF
TRBJ2-7	TRBV2	once	13	NA	TGTGCCAGCAGCCTAGCTCGACAAAACGAGCAGTACTTC	CASSLARQNEQYF
TRBJ2-2	TRBV5-4	NA	16	NA	TGTGCCAGCAGCCTTCTAGCCCAGGCGAACACCGGGGAGCTGTTTTTT	CASSLLAQANTGELFF
TRBJ2-2	TRBV5-1	NA	17	TRBD2	TGCGCCAGCAGTACTGCCCCTAGCGGGGGGGCGGCCGGGGAGCTGTTTTTT	CASSTAPSGGAAGELFF
TRBJ2-3	TRBV6-4	NA	16	TRBD2	TGTGCCAGCAGTGACTCGGCTAGCGGGGGAACAGATACGCAGTATTTT	CASSDSASGGTDTQYF
TRBJ2-2	TRBV28	once	15	NA	TGTGCCAGCAGATTAGACAGGACGAACACCGGGGAGCTGTTTTTT	CASRLDRTNTGELFF
TRBJ2-7	TRBV11-3	NA	15	TRBD2	TGTGCCAGCAGCCCGGGAGGCAGTAGCTCCTACGAGCAGTACTTC	CASSPGGSSSYEQYF
TRBJ1-1	TRBV7-9	NA	15	NA	TGTGCCAGCAGCACCAGACAGGTTGGTGGCACTGAAGCTTTCTTT	CASSTRQVGGTEAFF
TRBJ2-1	TRBV4-2	NA	14	TRBD2	TGTGCCAGCAGCGGGCGGGGGGGCCCGAATGAGCAGTTCTTC	CASSGRGGPNEQFF
TRBJ1-2	TRBV7-2	NA	16	NA	TGTGCCAGCAGAGAAAGGGGGGGACGAGCTAACTATGGCTACACCTTC	CASRERGGRANYGYTF
TRBJ2-6	TRBV5-4	NA	17	NA	TGTGCCAGCAGCTTGGGAACAGGGCGCTCTGGGGCCAACGTCCTGACTTTC	CASSLGTGRSGANVLTF
TRBJ2-6	TRBV25-1	NA	18	TRBD1	TGTGCCAGCAGTGGTGGGACAGGGTATCTCTCTGGGGCCAACGTCCTGACTTTC	CASSGGTGYLSGANVLTF
TRBJ2-1	TRBV11-3	NA	13	NA	TGTGCCAGCAGCAGACAAACAGGGAATGAGCAGTTCTTC	CASSRQTGNEQFF
TRBJ2-1	TRBV27	NA	16	NA	TGTGCCAGCAGTCCCCGCGGGCTAGCGACTTACAATGAGCAGTTCTTC	CASSPRGLATYNEQFF
TRBJ2-1	TRBV4-1	NA	14	NA	TGCGCCAGCAGCAAGGGGTCGGGCGACAATGAGCAGTTCTTC	CASSKGSGDNEQFF
TRBJ2-1	TRBV7-3	NA	15	TRBD2	TGTGCCAGCAGCTCATATGGGGGGGGTACCAATGAGCAGTTCTTC	CASSSYGGGTNEQFF
TRBJ2-3	TRBV5-1	once	16	TRBD2	TGCGCCAGCAGCTTGGGCGGGACTAGCGGGGTAGATACGCAGTATTTT	CASSLGGTSGVDTQYF
TRBJ2-7	TRBV12-3/TRBV12-4	NA	13	TRBD1	TGTGCCAGCCTCAAGGGGGCCGGCTACGAGCAGTACTTC	CASLKGAGYEQYF
TRBJ1-2	TRBV6-5	few	15	TRBD1	TGTGCCTCTTGGACAGGGGGCGCGAACTATGGTGGCTACACCTTC	CASWTGGANYGGYTF
TRBJ2-1	TRBV18	NA	17	NA	TGTGCCAGCTCAAAGGACGTTGGAGGGGAGTTGAGCAATGAGCAGTTCTTC	CASSKDVGGELSNEQFF
TRBJ2-1	TRBV5-1	NA	15	NA	TGCGCCAGCAGCTTGGGGGGAGACAGGAGGCATGAGCAGTTCTTC	CASSLGGDRRHEQFF
TRBJ2-1	TRBV7-2	NA	15	NA	TGTGCCAGCAGCACACTGGCCGGGACTCCTAATGAGCAGTTCTTC	CASSTLAGTPNEQFF
TRBJ1-1	TRBV5-1	few	15	TRBD1	TGCGCCAGCAGCTTGCCCCGACAGGGAGGCACTGAAGCTTTCTTT	CASSLPRQGGTEAFF
TRBJ2-5	TRBV11-2	NA	17	TRBD2	TGTGCCAGCAGCTTAGGACCACCAACGGGGGGACAAGAGACCCAGTACTTC	CASSLGPPTGGQETQYF
TRBJ2-7	TRBV7-2	NA	16	TRBD1	TGTGCCAGCAGCTTAGTCCTGGGGACAGGGGGCGACGAGCAGTACTTC	CASSLVLGTGGDEQYF
TRBJ1-2	TRBV28	NA	14	TRBD1	TGTGCCAGCAGTTTAAGACAGGGGGCCTCTGGCTACACCTTC	CASSLRQGASGYTF
TRBJ1-2	TRBV7-9	once	16	TRBD1	TGTGCCAGCAGCGCAGCCTTGACAGGGGGCTTAAGAGGCTACACCTTC	CASSAALTGGLRGYTF
TRBJ2-3	TRBV15	NA	16	TRBD2	TGTGCCACCAGCAGGCGATCCGGGGGGGCAATAGATACGCAGTATTTT	CATSRRSGGAIDTQYF
TRBJ2-3	TRBV4-1	NA	17	TRBD2	TGCGCCAGCAGCCACTCGGGACTAGCGGGATTCACAGATACGCAGTATTTT	CASSHSGLAGFTDTQYF
TRBJ2-7	TRBV18	NA	13	NA	TGTGCCAGCTCACCACCGGCCCATCCCGAGCAGTACTTC	CASSPPAHPEQYF
TRBJ1-5	TRBV19	NA	15	NA	TGTGCCAGTAGTATACCCCAACGGGGGTATCAGCCCCAGCATTTT	CASSIPQRGYQPQHF
TRBJ1-3	TRBV7-2	NA	13	NA	TGTGCCAGCAGCTTCGGCAGGGGAAACACCATATATTTT	CASSFGRGNTIYF
TRBJ2-1	TRBV5-4	NA	14	NA	TGTGCCAGCAGCTTGGAGGGGGCGGGGAATGAGCAGTTCTTC	CASSLEGAGNEQFF
TRBJ1-2	TRBV10-3	NA	15	NA	TGTGCCATCAGTGAGTCGCCGGGAACTAACTATGGCTACACCTTC	CAISESPGTNYGYTF